This TCR beta chain was profiled in a study of T cells in Graves' hyperthyroidism and ophthalmopathy. RNA transcripts yielded amplified TCR beta CDR3 regions. Primed by the HTBI set, a first-round RT-PCR was run on the TCR CDR3. TCRdb itself ran the multiplex PCR reads through MiXCR, one entry per CDR3 protein. The data hold 600,000 to 850,000 distinct CDR3 sequences, with over 15% observed a single time. This CDR3 has 15 amino acids. V was pared by 0 bases and J by 6 bases, with 11 bases between. CDR1 is MNHEY and CDR2 is SVGEGT in the germline V gene. The receptor was derived from a woman in her 50s with Graves' hyperthyroidism that later progressed to Graves' ophthalmopathy. The J gene is TRBJ1-4, the V gene TRBV6-2 or TRBV6-3; D remains unclear. Sequenced: blood. CDR3 protein: CASSYSPERDEKLFF. The CDR3 DNA follows: TGTGCCAGCAGTTACTCCCCGGAGAGGGATGAAAAACTGTTTTTT.